Presented here are 8 T cell receptor beta chains from one specimen sequenced in a study of beta chain features in type 1 diabetes. Their target antigens are unknown. General study points: The study found moderately but significantly shorter TCRB CDR3s in all four CD4+ subsets of Type 1 diabetes patients.

The isolated RNA, all of it, was reverse transcribed, so expressed TCRB transcripts were what got sequenced. TCRdb's copy holds only in-frame clones and misses some; the assay was immunoSEQ multiplex PCR. The sample yields roughly 250,000 clones, roughly 22% seen once. The sequencing input was naive CD4+ T cells from blood. The source of these receptors is a woman aged 35 to 49 with type 1 diabetes.

The V call is TRBV29-1, the J call TRBJ1-1, with 7 bases matching TRBD1. The CDR3 is made up of 13 amino acids. Germline CDR1 is SQVTM and CDR2 is ANQGSEA. After removal of 5 bases from V and 7 bases from J, the junction contained 10 bases not matched to a gene. The CDR3 here is CSVRQGVGVEAFF. The DNA of the CDR3 is TGCAGCGTTCGACAGGGTGTAGGAGTTGAAGCTTTCTTT.

The chain is built from TRBV5-1 and TRBJ2-7, with D hard to call. Germline loops: CDR1 SGHRS, CDR2 YFSETQ. V was trimmed by 1 base and J by 4 bases, leaving 9 bases between them. The CDR3 has 13 amino acids. The CDR3 region has the DNA TGCGCCAGCAGCTTGCTCCCGGGTTACGAGCAGTACTTC. The encoded protein is CASSLLPGYEQYF.

V gene TRBV2 combines with J gene TRBJ2-7; no clear D gene. Germline CDR1 is SNHLY and CDR2 is FYNNEI. This CDR3 contains 15 residues. Trimming left V 2 bases short and J 5 bases short, with 16 bases between. For the CDR3, the DNA is TGTGCCAGCAGTGAAATGGCAGGCGATAGTGACGAGCAGTACTTC. Translated, it gives CASSEMAGDSDEQYF.

This clone has more than one count but fewer than ten. The CDR3 sequence: CSVTFGGTRYNEQFF. In nucleotides, the CDR3 is TGCAGCGTTACCTTTGGTGGGACTAGATACAATGAGCAGTTCTTC. V and J are TRBV29-1 and TRBJ2-1; TRBD2 agrees at 8 bases. The CDR3 is 15 residues long. V lost 5 bases and J lost 4; bases outside the gene matches: 10. The germline V gene encodes CDR1 SQVTM and CDR2 ANQGSEA.

This clone occurred a few times. The J gene is TRBJ2-1, the V gene TRBV4-3, with 10 bases aligning to TRBD2. Trimming at V came to 3 bases and at J to 7 bases, leaving 9 bases not matched to a gene. CDR1 and CDR2 from the germline V gene are LGHNA and YSLEER. This CDR3 region has 16 residues. CDR3 in amino acids: CASSQHLAGARNEQFF. The CDR3 coding sequence is TGCGCCAGCAGCCAGCACCTAGCGGGAGCAAGAAATGAGCAGTTCTTC.

This clone was counted between two and nine times. The chain recombines TRBV5-4 with TRBJ2-2, with 7 bases identical to TRBD1. Trimming removed 4 bases from V and 5 bases from J; junction bases left unmatched: 5. This CDR3 spans 14 amino acids. The germline V gene has CDR1 SGHNT and CDR2 YYREEE (reference sequence). In DNA form, the CDR3 reads TGTGCCAGCAGCCCACCGACAGGGACCGGGGAGCTGTTTTTT. This translates into CASSPPTGTGELFF.

This rearrangement joins TRBV18 to TRBJ1-1; D unresolved. This CDR3 region has 12 residues. The germline V gene has CDR1 KGHSH and CDR2 LQKENI. V lost 8 bases and J 5 bases, leaving 12 bases between the germline ends. The CDR3 spells CASDSVGTEAFF. The CDR3 region has the DNA TGTGCCAGCGACTCGGTTGGAACTGAAGCTTTCTTT.

This clone occurred a few times. This sequence joins TRBV28 and TRBJ2-3; perhaps TRBD2 as D (6 bases). Germline V gene lookup returns CDR1 MDHEN and CDR2 SYDVKM. Trimming left V 6 bases short and J 6 bases short, with 13 bases between. The CDR3 length is 13 residues. The CDR3 DNA sequence: TGTGCCAGCAGGTGGGGGGAAGTGGATACGCAGTATTTT. Protein product: CASRWGEVDTQYF.